One and the same sample provided the 2 T cell receptor beta chains below, sequenced in a study of early T cells in non-severe SARS-CoV-2 infection (dated by TCRdb to the early 2020s). The protocol used for the library was 5' RACE. Sequencing instrument: NextSeq 500. The raw public data were reprocessed by TCRdb itself: fastp quality trimming at Q25, MiXCR clonotype calling, in-frame beta chains only. Rows merge per CDR3 protein into single entries with the most common DNA and genes. The table for this sample lists about 40,000 distinct CDR3 sequences; 7.9% of them were counted only once. The ten largest clonotypes hold around 12% of the sample. The sample here was whole blood, taken at baseline. All receptors come from an adult who was a healthcare worker with PCR-confirmed SARS-CoV-2 infection or an uninfected control (not recorded which).

This clonotype was seen many times. The chain uses TRBV6-5 and TRBJ2-1; a weak D match, TRBD2 (5 bases). The CDR3 loop spans 14 amino acids. Trimming stripped 6 bases from V and 4 bases from J, with 13 bases between. Looked up from germline, CDR1 is MNHEY and CDR2 is SVGAGI. The CDR3 sequence: CASSHPRAYNEQFF. The CDR3 nucleotides are TGTGCCAGCAGCCATCCGAGGGCTTACAATGAGCAGTTCTTC.

This clonotype rates as medium-sized (0.01 to 0.1%). CDR3 nucleotides: TGCGCCAGCAGCCCCACCGGACAGGGATCCTACGAGCAGTACTTC. Its translation: CASSPTGQGSYEQYF. V and J are TRBV4-3 and TRBJ2-7, with 8 bases lining up with TRBD1. CDR3 length: 15 residues. Germline values: CDR1 LGHNA, CDR2 YSLEER. V lost 4 bases, J lost 1 base, and 6 bases stayed unmatched.